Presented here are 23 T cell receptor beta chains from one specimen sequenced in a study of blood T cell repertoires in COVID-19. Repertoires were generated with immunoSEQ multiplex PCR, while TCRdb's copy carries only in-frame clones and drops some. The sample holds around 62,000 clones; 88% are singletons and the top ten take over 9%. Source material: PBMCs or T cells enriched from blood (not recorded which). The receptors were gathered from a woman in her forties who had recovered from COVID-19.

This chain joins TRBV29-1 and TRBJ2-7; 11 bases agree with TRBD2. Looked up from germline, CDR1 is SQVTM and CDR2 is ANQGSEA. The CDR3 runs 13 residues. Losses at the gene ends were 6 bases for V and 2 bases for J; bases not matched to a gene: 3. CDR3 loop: CSVSSGGTYEQYF. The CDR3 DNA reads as TGCAGCGTCTCTAGCGGGGGGACCTACGAGCAGTACTTC.

The CDR3 protein is CASSPSRDRGYGYTF. In DNA form, the CDR3 reads TGTGCCAGCTCACCTTCCCGGGACAGGGGCTATGGCTACACCTTC. The V and J genes are TRBV18 and TRBJ1-2; 10 bases agree with TRBD1. The CDR3 loop spans 15 amino acids. With 3 bases clipped from V and 4 bases from J, the junction kept 5 bases outside the gene matches. Germline CDR1 is KGHSH and CDR2 is LQKENI.

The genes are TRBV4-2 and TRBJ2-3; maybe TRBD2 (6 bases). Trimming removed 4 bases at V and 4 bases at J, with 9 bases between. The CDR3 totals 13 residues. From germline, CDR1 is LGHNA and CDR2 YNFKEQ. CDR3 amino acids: CASSLGEADTQYF. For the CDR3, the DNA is TGTGCCAGCAGCCTGGGGGAGGCAGATACGCAGTATTTT.

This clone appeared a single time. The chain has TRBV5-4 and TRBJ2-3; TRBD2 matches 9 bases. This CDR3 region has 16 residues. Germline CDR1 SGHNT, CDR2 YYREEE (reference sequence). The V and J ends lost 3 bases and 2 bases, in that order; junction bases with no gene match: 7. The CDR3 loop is CASSSGLAQFTDTQYF. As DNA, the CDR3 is TGTGCCAGCAGCTCCGGACTAGCGCAATTCACAGATACGCAGTATTTT.

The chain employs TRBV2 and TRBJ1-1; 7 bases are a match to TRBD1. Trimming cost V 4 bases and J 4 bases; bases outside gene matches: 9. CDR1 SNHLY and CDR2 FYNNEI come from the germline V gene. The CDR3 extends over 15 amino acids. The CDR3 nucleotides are TGTGCCAGCAGTGGCCGGGACAGTCGCTTCACTGAAGCTTTCTTT. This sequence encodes CASSGRDSRFTEAFF. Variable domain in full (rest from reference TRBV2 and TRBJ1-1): EPEVTQTPSHQVTQMGQEVILRCVPISNHLYFYWYRQILGQKVEFLVSFYNNEISEKSEIFDDQFSVERPDGSNFTLKIRSTKLEDSAMYFCASSGRDSRFTEAFFGQGTRLTVV.

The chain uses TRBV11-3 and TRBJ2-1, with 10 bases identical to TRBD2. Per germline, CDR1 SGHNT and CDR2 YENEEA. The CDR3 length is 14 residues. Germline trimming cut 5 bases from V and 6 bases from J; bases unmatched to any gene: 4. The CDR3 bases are TGTGCCAGCAGCCCCGAGCGGGGGGGCAATGAGCAGTTCTTC. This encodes CASSPERGGNEQFF.

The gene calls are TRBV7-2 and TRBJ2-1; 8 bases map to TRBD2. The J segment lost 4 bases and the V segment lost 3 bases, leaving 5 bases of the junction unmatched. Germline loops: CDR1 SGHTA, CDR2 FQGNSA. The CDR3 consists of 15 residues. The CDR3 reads CASSLDGGAYNEQFF. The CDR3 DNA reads TGTGCCAGCAGCTTGGACGGGGGGGCTTACAATGAGCAGTTCTTC.

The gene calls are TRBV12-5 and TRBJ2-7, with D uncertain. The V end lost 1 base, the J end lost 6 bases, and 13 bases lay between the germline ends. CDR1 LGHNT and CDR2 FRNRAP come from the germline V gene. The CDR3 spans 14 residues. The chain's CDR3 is CASGLGAQSVEQYF. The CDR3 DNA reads TGTGCTAGTGGTTTGGGGGCGCAATCGGTCGAGCAGTACTTC.

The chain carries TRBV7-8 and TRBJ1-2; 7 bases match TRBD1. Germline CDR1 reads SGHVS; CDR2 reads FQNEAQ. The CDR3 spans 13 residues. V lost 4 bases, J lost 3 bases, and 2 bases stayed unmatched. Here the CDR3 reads CASSSQGDYGYTF. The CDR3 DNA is TGTGCCAGCAGCTCTCAGGGGGACTATGGCTACACCTTC.

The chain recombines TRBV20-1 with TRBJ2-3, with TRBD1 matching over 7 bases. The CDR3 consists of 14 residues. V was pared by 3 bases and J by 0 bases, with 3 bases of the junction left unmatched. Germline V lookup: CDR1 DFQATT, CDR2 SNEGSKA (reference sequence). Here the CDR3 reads CSASRDSSTDTQYF. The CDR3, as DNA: TGCAGTGCTAGTCGGGACAGTAGCACAGATACGCAGTATTTT.

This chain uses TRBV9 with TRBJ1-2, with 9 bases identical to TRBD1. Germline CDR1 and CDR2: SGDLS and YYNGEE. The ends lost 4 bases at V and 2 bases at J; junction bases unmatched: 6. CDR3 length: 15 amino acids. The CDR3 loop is CASSTYRGRNYGYTF. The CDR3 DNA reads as TGTGCCAGCAGCACCTACAGGGGGCGCAACTATGGCTACACCTTC.

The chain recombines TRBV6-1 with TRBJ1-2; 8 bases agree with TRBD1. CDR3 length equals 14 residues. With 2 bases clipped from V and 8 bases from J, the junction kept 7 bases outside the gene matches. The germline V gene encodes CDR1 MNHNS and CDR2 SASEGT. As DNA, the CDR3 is TGTGCCAGCAGTGAACAGGGGGCAGGGCTGGGCTACACCTTC. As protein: CASSEQGAGLGYTF.

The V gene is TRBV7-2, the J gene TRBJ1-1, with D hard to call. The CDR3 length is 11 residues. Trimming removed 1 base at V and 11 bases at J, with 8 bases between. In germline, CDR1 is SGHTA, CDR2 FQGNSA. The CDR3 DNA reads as TGTGCCAGCAGCTTAGTTTTTGCGGCTTTCTTT. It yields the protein CASSLVFAAFF.

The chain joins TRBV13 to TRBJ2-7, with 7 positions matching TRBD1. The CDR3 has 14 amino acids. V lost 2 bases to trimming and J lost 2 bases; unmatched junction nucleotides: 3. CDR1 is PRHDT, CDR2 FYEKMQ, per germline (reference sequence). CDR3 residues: CASSLWGQTYEQYF. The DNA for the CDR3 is TGTGCCAGCAGCTTATGGGGACAGACCTACGAGCAGTACTTC.

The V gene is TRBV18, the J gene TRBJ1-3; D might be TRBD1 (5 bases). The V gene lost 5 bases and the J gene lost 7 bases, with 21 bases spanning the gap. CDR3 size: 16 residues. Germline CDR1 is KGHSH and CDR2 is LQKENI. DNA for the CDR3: TGTGCCAGCTCATCGACAGCAGGGAATGTGTTCAACACCATATATTTT. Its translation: CASSSTAGNVFNTIYF.

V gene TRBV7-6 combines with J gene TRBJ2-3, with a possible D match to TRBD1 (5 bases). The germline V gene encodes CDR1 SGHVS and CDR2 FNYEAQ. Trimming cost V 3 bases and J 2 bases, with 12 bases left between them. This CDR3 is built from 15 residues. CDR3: CASSFYDSHTDTQYF. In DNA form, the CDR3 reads TGTGCCAGCAGCTTTTACGACAGCCACACAGATACGCAGTATTTT.

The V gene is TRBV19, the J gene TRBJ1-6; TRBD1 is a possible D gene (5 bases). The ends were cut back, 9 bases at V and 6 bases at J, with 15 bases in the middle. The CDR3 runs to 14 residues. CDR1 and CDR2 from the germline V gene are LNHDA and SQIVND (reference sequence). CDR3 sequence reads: CASRTGGLNSPLHF. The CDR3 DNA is TGTGCCAGCCGTACGGGGGGACTTAATTCACCCCTCCACTTT.

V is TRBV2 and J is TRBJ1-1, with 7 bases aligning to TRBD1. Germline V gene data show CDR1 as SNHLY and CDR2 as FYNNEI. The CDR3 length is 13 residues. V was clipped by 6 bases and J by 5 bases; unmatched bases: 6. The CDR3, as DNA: TGTGCCAGCAGATTGGGGACAGAAACTGAAGCTTTCTTT. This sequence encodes CASRLGTETEAFF.

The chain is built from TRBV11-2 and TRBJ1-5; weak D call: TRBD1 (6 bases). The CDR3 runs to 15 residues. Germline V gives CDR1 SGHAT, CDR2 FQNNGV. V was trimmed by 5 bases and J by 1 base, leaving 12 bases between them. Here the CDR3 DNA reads TGTGCCAGCAGCCTCATGACAGGCAGCAATCAGCCCCAGCATTTT. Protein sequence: CASSLMTGSNQPQHF.

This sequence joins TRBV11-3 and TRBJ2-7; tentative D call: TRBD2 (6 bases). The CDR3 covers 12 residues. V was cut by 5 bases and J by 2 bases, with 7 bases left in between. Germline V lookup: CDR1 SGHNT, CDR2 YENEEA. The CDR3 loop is CASSPGAYEQYF. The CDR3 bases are TGTGCCAGCAGCCCGGGGGCCTACGAGCAGTACTTC.

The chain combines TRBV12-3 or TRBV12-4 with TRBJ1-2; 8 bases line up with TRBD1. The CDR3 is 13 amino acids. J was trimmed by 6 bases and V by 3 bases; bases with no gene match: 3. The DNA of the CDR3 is TGTGCCAGCAGTTTTCAGGGGGCGAATGGCTACACCTTC. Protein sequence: CASSFQGANGYTF.

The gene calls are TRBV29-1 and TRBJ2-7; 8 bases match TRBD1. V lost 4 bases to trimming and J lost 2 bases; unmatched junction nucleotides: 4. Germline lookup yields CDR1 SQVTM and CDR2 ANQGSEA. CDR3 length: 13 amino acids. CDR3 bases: TGCAGCGTTGGGGGCAGGGGGCCCTACGAGCAGTACTTC. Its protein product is CSVGGRGPYEQYF.

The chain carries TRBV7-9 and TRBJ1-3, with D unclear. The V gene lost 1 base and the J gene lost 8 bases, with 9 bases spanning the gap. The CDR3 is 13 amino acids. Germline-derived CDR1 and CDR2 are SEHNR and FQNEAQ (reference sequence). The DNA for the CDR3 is TGTGCCAGCAGCTTAGGGCTGGCGGACACCATATATTTT. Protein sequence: CASSLGLADTIYF.